This TCR beta chain is drawn from a study of shared clonotypes between healthy human individuals. Findings and limits, study-wide: What naive subsets generally showed was a larger estimated richness than memory subsets showed. It was the non-shared clonotypes that had lower generation probabilities than clonotypes shared by all four donors.

Running of the assay took place at deep level. Libraries were prepared by immunoSEQ multiplex PCR; TCRdb keeps only in-frame clonotypes and omits some of them. Of around 1 million clones listed, 60% to 85% are singletons. On this clone itself: The antigen is unknown.

Study donors comprised healthy, HIV-negative adults devoid of recent acute infection or vaccination. CDR1 is MGHRA, CDR2 YSYEKL, per germline. V lost 5 bases and J 5 bases, leaving 14 bases between the germline ends. CDR3 length: 14 amino acids. This clonotype originated in a man aged 18-30 years in good health. This chain joins TRBV4-1 and TRBJ2-3; D might be TRBD1 (5 bases). Sequenced sample: memory CD4+ T cells sorted from blood. Subset of the sample: CD45RA-negative fraction. In DNA, the CDR3 is TGCGCCAGCAGCTCCAGGGTGCCCCAAGATACGCAGTATTTT. It translates to CASSSRVPQDTQYF.